These T cell receptor beta chains were read from a single sample in a study of a mutant IDH1 vaccine in newly diagnosed glioma. Antigen specificity for these receptors is unknown. This table comes from immunoSEQ multiplex PCR, and its TCRdb copy is limited to in-frame clones, with some not included. The data show 70,000 to 90,000 clones, 85% seen once. Sequences were derived from PBMCs, sampled from a glioma patient whose treatment included an IDH1 peptide vaccine. The receptors come from a man aged 25-45 years with glioma. Some clones in this sample may be carry-over from other donors' samples. CDR3s include the opening cysteine and the closing phenylalanine or tryptophan. A D gene is named only where the DNA matches it firmly. Size tells how often a clone was seen (once, few, many) or the class of an expanded clone, and some rows leave it out.

j_call: TRBJ2-3
d_call: .
v_call: TRBV27
clone_size: .
cdr3_nt: TGTGCCAGCAGTTTGCGGGACGCTACAGATACGCAGTATTTT
cdr3_aa: CASSLRDATDTQYF

j_call: TRBJ2-4
d_call: TRBD1
v_call: TRBV7-3
clone_size: once
cdr3_nt: TGTGCCAGCAGCTCACGGGACAGGTTTACCAAAAACATTCAGTACTTC
cdr3_aa: CASSSRDRFTKNIQYF

j_call: TRBJ1-1
d_call: .
v_call: TRBV11-2
clone_size: once
cdr3_nt: TGCGCCAGCAGCCATGACGGGACCCAGAACACTGAAGCTTTCTTT
cdr3_aa: CASSHDGTQNTEAFF

j_call: TRBJ2-1
d_call: .
v_call: TRBV7-9
clone_size: .
cdr3_nt: TGTGCCAGCAGCTTAGTCAGAAGGGTGGACAATGAGCAGTTCTTC
cdr3_aa: CASSLVRRVDNEQFF

j_call: TRBJ2-7
d_call: TRBD1
v_call: TRBV9
clone_size: .
cdr3_nt: TGTGCCAGCAGCACGGGACAGGTGGGCGAGCAGTACTTC
cdr3_aa: CASSTGQVGEQYF

j_call: TRBJ2-3
d_call: .
v_call: TRBV7-9
clone_size: .
cdr3_nt: TGTGCCAGCAGCCCCCAAGATACGCAGTATTTT
cdr3_aa: CASSPQDTQYF

j_call: TRBJ2-1
d_call: .
v_call: TRBV6-9
clone_size: .
cdr3_nt: TGTGCCAGCACCACAAATATAGCCGTCGAGGATGAGCAGTTCTTC
cdr3_aa: CASTTNIAVEDEQFF

j_call: TRBJ2-5
d_call: .
v_call: TRBV5-4
clone_size: few
cdr3_nt: TGTGCCAGCAGCTTGGACCCATTTAGGGGAGAGACCCAGTACTTC
cdr3_aa: CASSLDPFRGETQYF

j_call: TRBJ1-1
d_call: .
v_call: TRBV7-6
clone_size: .
cdr3_nt: TGTGCCAGCAGCTTAGAAGGGGCGCAGACTGAAGCTTTCTTT
cdr3_aa: CASSLEGAQTEAFF

j_call: TRBJ2-1
d_call: TRBD2
v_call: TRBV9
clone_size: .
cdr3_nt: TGTGCCAGCAGCCCGGGCGGGGGGGCCCGTGAGCAGTTCTTC
cdr3_aa: CASSPGGGAREQFF

j_call: TRBJ1-2
d_call: TRBD1
v_call: TRBV7-8
clone_size: .
cdr3_nt: TGTGCCAGCAGCCTACGGGACAGCAGCTATGGCTACACCTTC
cdr3_aa: CASSLRDSSYGYTF

j_call: TRBJ2-3
d_call: .
v_call: TRBV9
clone_size: .
cdr3_nt: TGTGCCAGCAGCGCCTCACAATTAAGTGCAGATACGCAGTATTTT
cdr3_aa: CASSASQLSADTQYF

j_call: TRBJ1-3
d_call: .
v_call: TRBV28
clone_size: .
cdr3_nt: TGTGCCAGCACCCGGGGACACTCTGGAAACACCATATATTTT
cdr3_aa: CASTRGHSGNTIYF

j_call: TRBJ2-3
d_call: .
v_call: TRBV7-2
clone_size: .
cdr3_nt: TGTGCCAGCAGCTTAGATATGAGGGTAAAAGCAGATACGCAGTATTTT
cdr3_aa: CASSLDMRVKADTQYF

j_call: TRBJ1-4
d_call: TRBD1
v_call: TRBV9
clone_size: .
cdr3_nt: TGTGCCAGCAGCGCGACAGGGCTACGGGAAAAACTGTTTTTT
cdr3_aa: CASSATGLREKLFF

j_call: TRBJ2-3
d_call: TRBD1
v_call: TRBV4-2
clone_size: once
cdr3_nt: TGTGCCAGCAGCCAAGATCTGAAAGGGGGCCCAGATACGCAGTATTTT
cdr3_aa: CASSQDLKGGPDTQYF

j_call: TRBJ1-2
d_call: TRBD1
v_call: TRBV10-1
clone_size: .
cdr3_nt: TGCGCCAGCAGGGAGTTACCGGGACAGACTCACCTTGGGCGGGGGTATGGCTACACCTTC
cdr3_aa: CASRELPGQTHLGRGYGYTF

j_call: TRBJ1-1
d_call: .
v_call: TRBV29-1
clone_size: .
cdr3_nt: TGCAGCGGGGGAATGAACACTGAAGCTTTCTTT
cdr3_aa: CSGGMNTEAFF

j_call: TRBJ2-2
d_call: TRBD2
v_call: TRBV19
clone_size: .
cdr3_nt: TGTGCCAGTAAGCCCAGCGGGGGGGCTGGCGGGGAGCTGTTTTTT
cdr3_aa: CASKPSGGAGGELFF

j_call: TRBJ1-3
d_call: .
v_call: TRBV7-9
clone_size: few
cdr3_nt: TGTGCCAGCAGCTTAAAGGCAGGTGAGAACACCATATATTTT
cdr3_aa: CASSLKAGENTIYF

j_call: TRBJ2-1
d_call: TRBD2
v_call: TRBV10-3
clone_size: .
cdr3_nt: TGTGCCATCAGTGGGACTAGCGGGAGGAACTACAATGAGCAGTTCTTC
cdr3_aa: CAISGTSGRNYNEQFF

j_call: TRBJ1-1
d_call: .
v_call: TRBV5-1
clone_size: once
cdr3_nt: TGCGCCAGCAGCTTACATTTTGGGAACACTGAAGCTTTCTTT
cdr3_aa: CASSLHFGNTEAFF

j_call: TRBJ2-3
d_call: .
v_call: TRBV10-3
clone_size: few
cdr3_nt: TGTGCCATCAGTACCACAGATACGCAGTATTTT
cdr3_aa: CAISTTDTQYF

j_call: TRBJ2-3
d_call: .
v_call: TRBV28
clone_size: .
cdr3_nt: TGTGCCAGCAGTCCGCCTGCCACAGATACGCAGTATTTT
cdr3_aa: CASSPPATDTQYF

j_call: TRBJ1-1
d_call: TRBD1
v_call: TRBV19
clone_size: .
cdr3_nt: TGTGCCAGTAGTATTTCACTCGGACAGGCCTTGAACACTGAAGCTTTCTTT
cdr3_aa: CASSISLGQALNTEAFF

j_call: TRBJ1-5
d_call: TRBD1
v_call: TRBV2
clone_size: .
cdr3_nt: TGTGCCAGCACAGGGGGAAACAATCAGCCCCAGCATTTT
cdr3_aa: CASTGGNNQPQHF

j_call: TRBJ2-7
d_call: .
v_call: TRBV11-2
clone_size: .
cdr3_nt: TGTGCCAGCAGCTTATCAGGAGGGTCCTACGAGCAGTACTTC
cdr3_aa: CASSLSGGSYEQYF

j_call: TRBJ2-2
d_call: TRBD2
v_call: TRBV7-7
clone_size: .
cdr3_nt: TGTGCCAGCAGCCCGCGACTAGCGGCGAACACCGGGGAGCTGTTTTTT
cdr3_aa: CASSPRLAANTGELFF

j_call: TRBJ2-7
d_call: .
v_call: TRBV5-6
clone_size: .
cdr3_nt: TGTGCCAGCAGCTTCGGGACGGGCTCCTACGAGCAGTACTTC
cdr3_aa: CASSFGTGSYEQYF

j_call: TRBJ2-3
d_call: .
v_call: TRBV19
clone_size: .
cdr3_nt: TGTGCCAGTAGTATAGGGGTACGGCGGAACACAGATACGCAGTATTTT
cdr3_aa: CASSIGVRRNTDTQYF

j_call: TRBJ1-2
d_call: TRBD1
v_call: TRBV30
clone_size: .
cdr3_nt: TGTGCCTGGAGTGCCACCGGGACAGAGTATGGCTACACCTTC
cdr3_aa: CAWSATGTEYGYTF

j_call: TRBJ2-7
d_call: TRBD2
v_call: TRBV30
clone_size: .
cdr3_nt: TGTGCCTGGAGCGTACCGGGACTAGCTGTTTACGAGCAGTACTTC
cdr3_aa: CAWSVPGLAVYEQYF

j_call: TRBJ1-2
d_call: TRBD1
v_call: TRBV6-5
clone_size: .
cdr3_nt: TGTGCCAGCAGTTACAGGGACAGCTATGGCTACACCTTC
cdr3_aa: CASSYRDSYGYTF

j_call: TRBJ1-2
d_call: .
v_call: TRBV5-1
clone_size: .
cdr3_nt: TGCGCCAGCAGCTTGGGGACAGTACCTAACTATGGCTACACCTTC
cdr3_aa: CASSLGTVPNYGYTF

j_call: TRBJ1-2
d_call: TRBD1
v_call: TRBV28
clone_size: .
cdr3_nt: TGTGCCAGCAGGACAGGGCAAAACTATGGCTACACCTTC
cdr3_aa: CASRTGQNYGYTF

j_call: TRBJ2-3
d_call: TRBD1
v_call: TRBV10-1
clone_size: .
cdr3_nt: TGCGCCAGCAGAGATACGACAGGGCTACCCTTAAAGGCCTTAGGAGATACGCAGTATTTT
cdr3_aa: CASRDTTGLPLKALGDTQYF

j_call: TRBJ2-7
d_call: .
v_call: TRBV9
clone_size: .
cdr3_nt: TGTGCCAGCAGCGTAGACAGTGGATCGGGCTACGAGCAGTACTTC
cdr3_aa: CASSVDSGSGYEQYF

j_call: TRBJ1-6
d_call: .
v_call: TRBV6-5
clone_size: .
cdr3_nt: TGTGCCAGCAGTGAACTATGGAGTTCACCCCTCCACTTT
cdr3_aa: CASSELWSSPLHF

j_call: TRBJ2-7
d_call: TRBD2
v_call: TRBV27
clone_size: .
cdr3_nt: TGTGCCAGCAGTTGGGCGGGAGTCAAAGGCGAGCAGTACTTC
cdr3_aa: CASSWAGVKGEQYF

j_call: TRBJ2-5
d_call: .
v_call: TRBV27
clone_size: .
cdr3_nt: TGTGCCAGCAGTCCCGGGATTCAAGAGACCCAGTACTTC
cdr3_aa: CASSPGIQETQYF

j_call: TRBJ1-1
d_call: .
v_call: TRBV18
clone_size: .
cdr3_nt: TGTGCCAGCTCCCCGACAGTCATGAACACTGAAGCTTTCTTT
cdr3_aa: CASSPTVMNTEAFF

j_call: TRBJ2-2
d_call: .
v_call: TRBV11-2
clone_size: .
cdr3_nt: TGTGCCAGCAGCGGACCAGCGAACACCGGGGAGCTGTTTTTT
cdr3_aa: CASSGPANTGELFF

j_call: TRBJ2-7
d_call: TRBD1
v_call: TRBV5-6
clone_size: .
cdr3_nt: TGTGCCAGCAGCTTGGGGGGGACAGCCTCCTACGAGCAGTACTTC
cdr3_aa: CASSLGGTASYEQYF

j_call: TRBJ2-7
d_call: TRBD2
v_call: TRBV27
clone_size: once
cdr3_nt: TGTGCCAGCAGCCCTACTAGCGGGAGGGCCAAGCAGTACTTC
cdr3_aa: CASSPTSGRAKQYF

j_call: TRBJ2-5
d_call: TRBD1
v_call: TRBV9
clone_size: .
cdr3_nt: TGTGCCAGCAGCGGATCGGGACAGAAGAAGACCCAGTACTTC
cdr3_aa: CASSGSGQKKTQYF

j_call: TRBJ1-1
d_call: .
v_call: TRBV30
clone_size: few
cdr3_nt: TGTGCCTGGACTTATCACCGGAACACTGAAGCTTTCTTT
cdr3_aa: CAWTYHRNTEAFF

j_call: TRBJ1-2
d_call: .
v_call: TRBV11-3
clone_size: .
cdr3_nt: TGTGCCAGCAGCTTAGATGGGAATGGGCAGTTTTATGGCTACACCTTC
cdr3_aa: CASSLDGNGQFYGYTF

j_call: TRBJ2-2
d_call: TRBD2
v_call: TRBV18
clone_size: .
cdr3_nt: TGTGCCAGCTCAGGACTAGCGGCGACCGGGGAGCTGTTTTTT
cdr3_aa: CASSGLAATGELFF

j_call: TRBJ1-1
d_call: .
v_call: TRBV7-9
clone_size: .
cdr3_nt: TGTGCCAGCAGCTGGCCGGTAGGAGGGATGAACACTGAAGCTTTCTTT
cdr3_aa: CASSWPVGGMNTEAFF

j_call: TRBJ1-3
d_call: .
v_call: TRBV6-5
clone_size: .
cdr3_nt: TGTGCCAGCACCCAGCTTGGCGGCCTTGGAAACACCATATATTTT
cdr3_aa: CASTQLGGLGNTIYF

j_call: TRBJ1-3
d_call: .
v_call: TRBV7-3
clone_size: once
cdr3_nt: TGTGCCAGCAGCTTAAGTAAGGGCTCTGGAAACACCATATATTTT
cdr3_aa: CASSLSKGSGNTIYF

j_call: TRBJ1-1
d_call: .
v_call: TRBV23-1
clone_size: .
cdr3_nt: TGCGCCAGCAGTCTCCCCCACCCAATCAAGAACACTGAAGCTTTCTTT
cdr3_aa: CASSLPHPIKNTEAFF

j_call: TRBJ2-3
d_call: TRBD2
v_call: TRBV7-2
clone_size: .
cdr3_nt: TGTGCCAGCAGCTCTAGCGGGATACGCACAGATACGCAGTATTTT
cdr3_aa: CASSSSGIRTDTQYF

j_call: TRBJ2-1
d_call: TRBD2
v_call: TRBV19
clone_size: .
cdr3_nt: TGTGCCAGTAGTATTTCAGCGGGGGGTGTTGTGTTCTTC
cdr3_aa: CASSISAGGVVFF

j_call: TRBJ2-5
d_call: .
v_call: TRBV6-6
clone_size: .
cdr3_nt: TGTGCCAGCAGGGCCGGGATCCAAGAGACCCAGTACTTC
cdr3_aa: CASRAGIQETQYF

j_call: TRBJ1-2
d_call: .
v_call: TRBV7-3
clone_size: .
cdr3_nt: TGTGCCAGCAGCTCGGACAGCCGGGCTGGCTACACCTTC
cdr3_aa: CASSSDSRAGYTF

j_call: TRBJ2-7
d_call: TRBD1
v_call: TRBV29-1
clone_size: .
cdr3_nt: TGCAGCGTCGAGGGCAGGGGGTACGAGCAGTACTTC
cdr3_aa: CSVEGRGYEQYF

j_call: TRBJ1-2
d_call: TRBD1
v_call: TRBV14
clone_size: .
cdr3_nt: TGTGCCAGCAGCCAGACCGGGACAGGGAGGTATGGCTACACCTTC
cdr3_aa: CASSQTGTGRYGYTF